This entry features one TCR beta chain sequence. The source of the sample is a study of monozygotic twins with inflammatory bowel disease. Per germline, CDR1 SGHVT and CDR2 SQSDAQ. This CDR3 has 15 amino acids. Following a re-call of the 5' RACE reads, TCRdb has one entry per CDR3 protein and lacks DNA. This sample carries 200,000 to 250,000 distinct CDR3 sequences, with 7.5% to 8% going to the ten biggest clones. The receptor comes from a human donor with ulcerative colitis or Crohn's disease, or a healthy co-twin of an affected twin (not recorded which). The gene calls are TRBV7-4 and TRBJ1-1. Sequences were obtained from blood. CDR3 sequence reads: CASSTGPERNTEAFF.